This is a list of T cell receptor beta chains from one sample in a study of beta chain features in type 1 diabetes. TCRdb's copy holds only in-frame clones and misses some; the assay was immunoSEQ multiplex PCR. The repertoire holds about 110,000 clones, with about 40% as singletons. Sequenced: stem cell memory CD4+ T cells from blood. Source of these receptors: a woman between 18 and 29 years old in good health. The CDR3 runs from the conserved cysteine through the conserved F or W. Each record gives: CDR3 length, clone size, V gene, D gene, J gene, CDR3 DNA, CDR3 protein. A D gene is named only where the DNA matches it firmly. Size values are once, few and many counts, or a class for expanded clones, and some rows have none.

17	few	TRBV28	-	TRBJ2-1	TGTGCCAGCAGTTTATCGGGTCGGCCCAGCTCCTACAATGAGCAGTTCTTC	CASSLSGRPSSYNEQFF
16	few	TRBV7-9	-	TRBJ1-2	TGTGCCAGCAGCCCAAGGCCCCGGGTCCCCCTAGAGGGCTACACCTTC	CASSPRPRVPLEGYTF
18	few	TRBV7-8	TRBD2	TRBJ2-1	TGTGCCAGCAGCTTTATTGGGCCGCTAGCGGACTCCTACAATGAGCAGTTCTTC	CASSFIGPLADSYNEQFF
16	-	TRBV29-1	TRBD1	TRBJ1-2	TGCAGCGTTGGGTTCCGGGACAGGGGGCGCCGGGATGGCTACACCTTC	CSVGFRDRGRRDGYTF
13	-	TRBV28	-	TRBJ1-5	TGTGCCTGCCGAGGTGGGAGCAATCAGCCCCAGCATTTT	CACRGGSNQPQHF
14	-	TRBV27	TRBD2	TRBJ2-7	TGTGCCAGCAGCATAAGCGGGAGCTACGGCGAGCAGTACTTC	CASSISGSYGEQYF
15	-	TRBV19	TRBD1	TRBJ1-1	TGTGCCAGTAGTTCCCGGACAGGGCTGAACACTGAAGCTTTCTTT	CASSSRTGLNTEAFF
16	-	TRBV10-3	TRBD2	TRBJ2-7	TGTGCCATCAGTGAGTCACAACTAGCGGACTCCTACGAGCAGTACTTC	CAISESQLADSYEQYF
13	-	TRBV10-3	-	TRBJ2-3	TGTGCCATCAGTGGAGGGAACACAGATACGCAGTATTTT	CAISGGNTDTQYF
15	-	TRBV18	TRBD2	TRBJ2-1	TGTGCCAGCTCACCCAGGACTAGCGGGAGTAATGAGCAGTTCTTC	CASSPRTSGSNEQFF
13	-	TRBV6-1	-	TRBJ1-5	TGTGCCAGCACCCCGGGACATTACCAGCCCCAGCATTTT	CASTPGHYQPQHF
15	few	TRBV5-6	TRBD2	TRBJ2-3	TGTGCCAGCAGCTTTCAGCGGGAACCCACAGATACGCAGTATTTT	CASSFQREPTDTQYF
14	-	TRBV28	-	TRBJ2-7	TGTGCCAGCAGGGAGTTGGGTACCCTCTACGAGCAGTACTTC	CASRELGTLYEQYF
16	-	TRBV7-9	TRBD1	TRBJ1-3	TGTGCCAGCAGCTATGCACGGACAGGGCCTGGAAACACCATATATTTT	CASSYARTGPGNTIYF
16	-	TRBV14	TRBD2	TRBJ2-3	TGTGCCAGCAGCCTCAGGCTAGCGGGAGGTAGAGATACGCAGTATTTT	CASSLRLAGGRDTQYF
13	-	TRBV15	-	TRBJ2-7	TGTGCCACCAGCAGAGTAGTTTCCTACGAGCAGTACTTC	CATSRVVSYEQYF
13	few	TRBV10-3	-	TRBJ2-7	TGTGCCATCAGTGATGCCGGAAGGGGCGAGCAGTACTTC	CAISDAGRGEQYF
13	few	TRBV5-6	-	TRBJ2-5	TGTGCCAGCAGCTTGGGGACAGAAGAGACCCAGTACTTC	CASSLGTEETQYF
15	-	TRBV28	TRBD2	TRBJ2-1	TGTGCCAGCAGTTCGATGGGACGCGGGGGCAATGAGCAGTTCTTC	CASSSMGRGGNEQFF
12	-	TRBV5-1	-	TRBJ1-2	TGCGCCAGCAGCTTTATCAGAGGGGGCTACACCTTC	CASSFIRGGYTF
14	few	TRBV29-1	-	TRBJ2-2	TGCAGCGTTAGGGGAATCTCGAACACCGGGGAGCTGTTTTTT	CSVRGISNTGELFF
14	few	TRBV5-6	-	TRBJ2-1	TGTGCCAGCAGCTCCGTGGGGGGGGCTAATGAGCAGTTCTTC	CASSSVGGANEQFF
15	-	TRBV7-2	TRBD1	TRBJ1-2	TGTGCCAGCAGCCCAGGGACAGGGGGCTACTATGGCTACACCTTC	CASSPGTGGYYGYTF
15	-	TRBV7-9	TRBD2	TRBJ2-5	TGTGCCAGCAGCTTAGCCCGCGGGAGTGGCGAGACCCAGTACTTC	CASSLARGSGETQYF
14	-	TRBV9	TRBD1	TRBJ2-7	TGTGCCAGCAGCGCTCGACAGGGTCCCTACGAGCAGTACTTC	CASSARQGPYEQYF
15	few	TRBV4-1	TRBD1	TRBJ1-2	TGCGCCAGCAGCCACCCACAACAGGGGTTCTATGGCTACACCTTC	CASSHPQQGFYGYTF
15	-	TRBV5-1	TRBD1	TRBJ1-4	TGCGCCAGCAGCTCTGGACAGGGCGGTAATGAAAAACTGTTTTTT	CASSSGQGGNEKLFF
16	-	TRBV7-9	TRBD1	TRBJ1-3	TGTGCCAGCAGCTCCCCCGGGGACAGCTCTGGAAACACCATATATTTT	CASSSPGDSSGNTIYF
16	few	TRBV6-1	TRBD2	TRBJ2-7	TGTGCCAGCAGTGCGTCACTAGCGTCCCTGCCGGGGGAGCAGTACTTC	CASSASLASLPGEQYF
17	-	TRBV28	TRBD2	TRBJ2-1	TGTGCCAGCAGTCTGTATCGGACTAGCGGGAGATGGAATGAGCAGTTCTTC	CASSLYRTSGRWNEQFF
13	-	TRBV29-1	TRBD2	TRBJ2-7	TGCAGCGTTGCTCGGGGGGGTATCTACGAGCAGTACTTC	CSVARGGIYEQYF
15	-	TRBV2	TRBD2	TRBJ2-4	TGTGCCAGCAGGCTAGCGGAGATAGCCAAAAACATTCAGTACTTC	CASRLAEIAKNIQYF
15	-	TRBV11-2	-	TRBJ2-1	TGTGCCAGCAGCTCGCTAAGCTCCAGCGACAATGAGCAGTTCTTC	CASSSLSSSDNEQFF
13	-	TRBV11-2	-	TRBJ2-5	TGTGCCAGCAGCTTGGGCCTCACAGAGACCCAGTACTTC	CASSLGLTETQYF
16	few	TRBV28	TRBD1	TRBJ2-7	TGTGCCAGCACTCCTGCCTTGGACAGGGGATGGTACGAGCAGTACTTC	CASTPALDRGWYEQYF
13	-	TRBV9	-	TRBJ1-1	TGTGCCAGCAGCCCGACAGGGAACACTGAAGCTTTCTTT	CASSPTGNTEAFF
16	-	TRBV7-8	TRBD1	TRBJ1-2	TGTGCCAGCAGCCTTCCCCGGGACAGCATTAACTATGGCTACACCTTC	CASSLPRDSINYGYTF
15	-	TRBV5-1	TRBD2	TRBJ2-7	TGCGCCAGCAGCTTGTTCTCGCTAGCGGCCAACGAGCAGTACTTC	CASSLFSLAANEQYF
12	-	TRBV5-4	-	TRBJ2-1	TGTGCCAGCAGCACTGCTTACAATGAGCAGTTCTTC	CASSTAYNEQFF
14	once	TRBV5-1	TRBD2	TRBJ2-7	TGCGCCAGCAGCTCCGCCACTAGCGGATACGAGCAGTACTTC	CASSSATSGYEQYF
14	-	TRBV7-2	-	TRBJ2-7	TGTGCCAGCAGCTTATGGTCCGGGATCTACGAGCAGTACTTC	CASSLWSGIYEQYF
13	-	TRBV6-1	-	TRBJ2-3	TGTGCCAGCAGTGGGCGGGGTTCAGATACGCAGTATTTT	CASSGRGSDTQYF
15	few	TRBV7-2	-	TRBJ2-5	TGTGCCAGCAGTCACCCGGGGACACCGAAAGAGACCCAGTACTTC	CASSHPGTPKETQYF